The entry that follows covers one T cell receptor beta chain sequence. The identical CDR3 is also encoded by other nucleotide sequences in the sample. These data originate in a study of blood T cell repertoires in COVID-19. At the level of the study: Samples taken during acute and convalescent COVID-19 were collected in the United States, Italy and Spain.

Original processing notes: How many nucleated cells were present was estimated from reference gene primer amplification. Only in-frame clones appear in the TCRdb table, and some are missing; sequencing was by immunoSEQ multiplex PCR. That table gives V, J and clone size, and the DNA gave D and trimming. The table records roughly 120,000 clones, 60% to 85% of them present only once. CDR3 length: 14 residues. V was trimmed by 6 bases and J by 10 bases, leaving 16 bases between them. Germline-derived CDR1 and CDR2 are SGHTA and FQGNSA. The receptor was isolated from a human donor in a cohort sampled during active or convalescent COVID-19. The chain couples TRBV7-2 to TRBJ1-6, with D possibly TRBD1 on 6 matching bases. The sequenced material came from peripheral blood. The CDR3: CASRTTGGRSPLHF. In DNA form, the CDR3 reads TGTGCCAGCAGGACGACAGGAGGCCGGTCACCCCTCCACTTT.